The rows below give T cell receptor beta chains drawn from one sample of a study of blood T cell repertoires in COVID-19. This table comes from immunoSEQ multiplex PCR, and its TCRdb copy is limited to in-frame clones, with some not included. Among under 200,000 clones listed, 70% to 90% were seen once. Sequenced: peripheral blood. These receptors were collected from a man aged 50-59 years with active or convalescent COVID-19. Each CDR3 is given with its conserved first and last residue. Fields, in order: clone size, V gene, D gene, J gene, CDR3 protein, CDR3 DNA. A D gene is named only where the DNA matches it firmly. Rows give clone size only sometimes, using once, few, many, or a class for an expanded clone.

-	TRBV11-3	TRBD1	TRBJ1-5	CASSAWTGVQPQHF	TGTGCCAGCAGCGCATGGACAGGGGTGCAGCCCCAGCATTTT
-	TRBV7-2	-	TRBJ2-1	CASSFPAGGTSYNEQFF	TGTGCCAGCAGCTTCCCTGCAGGGGGGACTTCCTACAATGAGCAGTTCTTC
-	TRBV11-2	-	TRBJ1-2	CASSLRGRLNYGYTF	TGTGCCAGCAGCTTAAGAGGTCGTCTGAACTATGGCTACACCTTC
-	TRBV6-5	-	TRBJ1-5	CASSYSTGQPQHF	TGTGCCAGCAGTTACTCGACAGGTCAGCCCCAGCATTTT
-	TRBV6-5	-	TRBJ1-4	CASSPRGLGNEKLFF	TGTGCCAGCAGTCCCCGAGGGTTGGGTAATGAAAAACTGTTTTTT
-	TRBV10-3	-	TRBJ1-6	CAISESPGVRSPLHF	TGTGCCATCAGTGAGTCCCCAGGGGTACGTTCACCCCTCCACTTT
-	TRBV7-2	TRBD1	TRBJ1-2	CASSLNGQGYYGYTF	TGTGCCAGCAGCTTAAACGGACAGGGGTACTATGGCTACACCTTC
-	TRBV2	TRBD1	TRBJ2-3	CASDGQGGTDTQYF	TGTGCCAGCGACGGACAGGGGGGGACAGATACGCAGTATTTT
-	TRBV27	-	TRBJ2-7	CASMKAVLNAYEQYF	TGTGCCAGCATGAAGGCGGTCCTAAACGCCTACGAGCAGTACTTC
-	TRBV6-2/TRBV6-3	-	TRBJ1-2	CASSYSAKSDKFARGYTF	TGTGCCAGCAGTTACTCCGCGAAATCTGACAAGTTTGCGCGTGGCTACACCTTC
-	TRBV7-9	TRBD1	TRBJ1-1	CASSPGQGETEAFF	TGTGCCAGCAGTCCGGGACAGGGAGAAACTGAAGCTTTCTTT
-	TRBV2	-	TRBJ2-5	CASSSSPGETQYF	TGTGCCAGCAGTAGTAGTCCGGGTGAGACCCAGTACTTC
once	TRBV6-7	TRBD1	TRBJ1-5	CASSYRQGVAYNQPQHF	TGTGCCAGCAGTTACAGGCAGGGGGTCGCTTACAATCAGCCCCAGCATTTT
-	TRBV15	TRBD1	TRBJ2-1	CATSRDPGQYNEQFF	TGTGCCACCAGCAGAGATCCGGGACAGTACAATGAGCAGTTCTTC
-	TRBV6-5	TRBD1	TRBJ2-7	CASSPVRQGADEQYF	TGTGCCAGCAGCCCCGTGAGGCAGGGGGCTGACGAGCAGTACTTC
once	TRBV6-2/TRBV6-3	-	TRBJ1-1	CASSSIRDTEAFF	TGTGCCAGCAGTTCCATCCGGGACACTGAAGCTTTCTTT
-	TRBV4-3	-	TRBJ2-5	CASSQDVAAETQYF	TGCGCCAGCAGCCAAGATGTAGCAGCAGAGACCCAGTACTTC
-	TRBV19	TRBD1	TRBJ2-5	CASSVGQGAETQYF	TGTGCCAGTAGTGTAGGACAGGGTGCAGAGACCCAGTACTTC
-	TRBV7-9	-	TRBJ2-2	CASSFRNTGELFF	TGTGCCAGCAGCTTTAGGAACACCGGGGAGCTGTTTTTT
-	TRBV20-1	-	TRBJ2-5	CSAERETQYF	TGCAGTGCCGAGAGGGAGACCCAGTACTTC
-	TRBV6-6	TRBD1	TRBJ1-5	CASNFATGGGQPQHF	TGTGCCAGCAACTTCGCGACAGGGGGCGGGCAGCCCCAGCATTTT
once	TRBV7-3	-	TRBJ2-2	CASSLMEGIGELFF	TGTGCCAGCAGCTTAATGGAGGGTATCGGGGAGCTGTTTTTT
-	TRBV6-5	-	TRBJ2-3	CASGYRTDTQYF	TGTGCCAGCGGATACAGGACGGATACGCAGTATTTT
once	TRBV30	TRBD1	TRBJ1-2	CAWTSTGKSYFGYYGYTF	TGTGCCTGGACCTCGACAGGGAAGAGCTATTTCGGGTACTATGGCTACACCTTC
-	TRBV24-1	TRBD2	TRBJ2-1	CATSAGTTEGNEQFF	TGTGCCACCAGTGCCGGGACTACGGAAGGCAATGAGCAGTTCTTC
-	TRBV7-8	TRBD1	TRBJ1-1	CASSPVQGAGNTEAFF	TGTGCCAGCAGCCCAGTGCAGGGGGCAGGAAACACTGAAGCTTTCTTT
-	TRBV9	-	TRBJ2-7	CASSPGLSSYEQYF	TGTGCCAGCAGCCCCGGGTTAAGCTCCTACGAGCAGTACTTC
-	TRBV9	-	TRBJ2-5	CASSAQISAQETQYF	TGTGCCAGCAGCGCCCAAATCAGCGCCCAAGAGACCCAGTACTTC
-	TRBV6-6	-	TRBJ2-5	CASSPSGETQYF	TGTGCCAGCAGCCCCTCGGGAGAGACCCAGTACTTC
few	TRBV27	TRBD2	TRBJ2-1	CASRPAGGFYNEQFF	TGTGCCAGCAGACCAGCGGGGGGCTTCTACAATGAGCAGTTCTTC
-	TRBV7-6	-	TRBJ2-2	CASSLANGIIGELFF	TGTGCCAGCAGCTTAGCGAACGGGATTATCGGGGAGCTGTTTTTT
-	TRBV29-1	-	TRBJ2-7	CSAVGRTVRYEQYF	TGCAGCGCTGTCGGCAGGACAGTTCGCTACGAGCAGTACTTC
once	TRBV28	-	TRBJ1-1	CASSFIGIGMNTEAFF	TGTGCCAGCAGTTTCATAGGGATCGGGATGAACACTGAAGCTTTCTTT